The clone carrying this T cell receptor beta chain was counted a few times. Its specificity is unknown. This specimen comes from a study of T-cell memory formation after mild COVID-19. General study results and limits: Some responding clones appeared in pre-infection memory, suggesting cross-reactive memory joined. Researchers could not confirm that second-wave clones peaking on day 37 targeted SARS-CoV-2.

The CDR3 loop spans 13 amino acids. CDR1 is SQVTM and CDR2 is ANQGSEA in the germline V gene. V was shortened by 5 bases and J by 5 bases, with 15 bases between the two germline ends. TCRdb independently ran MiXCR on the 5' RACE reads; one entry per CDR3 protein. The sample includes roughly 180,000 distinct CDR3 sequences, 18% of them seen just once. This chain links TRBV29-1 with TRBJ1-1; D is unclear. The sample consisted of PBMCs or a T cell subset sorted from them (not recorded which). The receptor was derived from a young man who had mild COVID-19 (a few samples of this study predate the infection). Cell type and time point are not known. The CDR3 DNA is TGCAGCGTTACGAAGGGTGGGGTAACTGAAGCTTTCTTT. As protein: CSVTKGGVTEAFF.